These T cell receptor beta chains were read from a single sample in a study of response to subunit inactivated influenza vaccine. MiXCR was run by TCRdb on the RT-PCR reads, yielding one entry per CDR3 protein. The table lists about 800,000 distinct CDR3 sequences, 20% to 25% of them singletons. The sample was PBMCs from blood, taken 4 to 6 days after vaccination. Source of these receptors: a middle-aged man who received an inactivated influenza vaccine. Each CDR3 is given with its conserved first and last residue. D genes are given only for firm matches. Only part of the rows carry a size: once, few, many, or a class if the clone is expanded.

d_gene	j_gene	len	abundance	v_gene	CDR3aa	CDR3nt
.	TRBJ1-1	17	many	TRBV24-1	CATSGFKFSALNTEAFF	TGTGCCACCAGTGGTTTCAAGTTCAGCGCCCTTAACACTGAAGCTTTCTTT
.	TRBJ2-4	13	.	TRBV10-3	CASAGMDKNIQYF	TGTGCCTCGGCAGGGATGGACAAAAACATTCAGTACTTC
.	TRBJ2-1	13	many	TRBV20-1	CSASGGVYNEQFF	TGCAGTGCTAGCGGGGGCGTATACAATGAGCAGTTCTTC
TRBD1	TRBJ1-1	15	few	TRBV7-6	CASRLTDRVYTEAFF	TGTGCCAGCAGATTAACGGACAGGGTGTACACTGAAGCTTTCTTT
.	TRBJ2-7	14	.	TRBV28	CASSFRGRAYEQYF	TGTGCCAGCAGTTTTCGAGGGAGAGCCTACGAGCAGTACTTC
TRBD2	TRBJ2-7	14	few	TRBV12-3/TRBV12-4	CASIRLAGDNEQYF	TGTGCCAGCATCAGACTAGCGGGAGACAACGAGCAGTACTTC
TRBD1	TRBJ2-2	16	.	TRBV7-2	CASSSRTGQWTGELFF	TGTGCCAGCAGCTCTCGGACAGGCCAGTGGACCGGGGAGCTGTTTTTT
.	TRBJ2-2	14	.	TRBV6-2/TRBV6-3	CASSRIRGSGELFF	TGTGCCAGCAGTAGGATCAGGGGTTCCGGGGAGCTGTTTTTT
.	TRBJ2-1	15	.	TRBV4-1	CASSQPADGRDEQFF	TGCGCCAGCAGCCAACCCGCGGACGGGCGGGATGAGCAGTTCTTC
.	TRBJ2-3	13	many	TRBV12-3/TRBV12-4	CASSFTGTDTQYF	TGTGCCAGCAGTTTTACTGGCACAGATACGCAGTATTTT
.	TRBJ1-6	13	few	TRBV7-9	CASSSRVGSPLHF	TGTGCCAGCAGCTCCAGGGTAGGCTCACCCCTCCACTTT